These T cell receptor beta chains were read from a single sample in a study of blood T cell repertoires in COVID-19. Method: immunoSEQ multiplex PCR; TCRdb's copy keeps in-frame clones and lacks some. The table includes 470,000 or so clones, 70% to 90% detected once. Sequencing was carried out using peripheral blood. These TCRs come from a human donor in a cohort sampled during active COVID-19. CDR3s include the opening cysteine and the closing phenylalanine or tryptophan. A D gene is named only where the DNA matches it firmly. Clone size, where shown, is once, few, many, or a class for clones that have expanded.

j_gene: TRBJ2-2
v_gene: TRBV3-1/TRBV3-2
d_gene: .
abundance: few
CDR3aa: CASSQGIRITGELFF
CDR3nt: TGTGCCAGCAGCCAGGGCATCCGTATCACCGGGGAGCTGTTTTTT

j_gene: TRBJ1-3
v_gene: TRBV9
d_gene: .
abundance: .
CDR3aa: CASSVEALSGNTIYF
CDR3nt: TGTGCCAGCAGCGTAGAAGCCCTCTCTGGAAACACCATATATTTT

j_gene: TRBJ1-1
v_gene: TRBV3-1/TRBV3-2
d_gene: .
abundance: .
CDR3aa: CASSQPGQNTEAFF
CDR3nt: TGTGCCAGCAGCCAACCAGGCCAGAACACTGAAGCTTTCTTT

j_gene: TRBJ2-7
v_gene: TRBV3-1/TRBV3-2
d_gene: TRBD2
abundance: .
CDR3aa: CASSVWGLAAYEQYF
CDR3nt: TGTGCCAGCAGCGTGTGGGGACTAGCGGCCTACGAGCAGTACTTC

j_gene: TRBJ2-5
v_gene: TRBV2
d_gene: .
abundance: .
CDR3aa: CASSAWTKQETQYF
CDR3nt: TGTGCCAGCAGCGCCTGGACTAAGCAAGAGACCCAGTACTTC

j_gene: TRBJ2-3
v_gene: TRBV7-2
d_gene: TRBD2
abundance: .
CDR3aa: CASGSAGGADTQYF
CDR3nt: TGTGCCAGCGGCTCGGCGGGAGGGGCGGATACGCAGTATTTT

j_gene: TRBJ2-2
v_gene: TRBV28
d_gene: .
abundance: .
CDR3aa: CASSFNPGTYTGELFF
CDR3nt: TGTGCCAGCAGCTTTAATCCCGGGACATACACCGGGGAGCTGTTTTTT

j_gene: TRBJ2-1
v_gene: TRBV6-5
d_gene: TRBD1
abundance: once
CDR3aa: CASSYRLAPGGNEQFF
CDR3nt: TGTGCCAGCAGTTATAGGCTAGCTCCAGGGGGCAATGAGCAGTTCTTC

j_gene: TRBJ2-3
v_gene: TRBV7-2
d_gene: TRBD2
abundance: .
CDR3aa: CASSLRAGEGFFDTQYF
CDR3nt: TGTGCCAGCAGCTTACGGGCGGGAGAGGGATTTTTCGATACGCAGTATTTT

j_gene: TRBJ2-3
v_gene: TRBV30
d_gene: .
abundance: .
CDR3aa: CAWNGGPSTDTQYF
CDR3nt: TGTGCCTGGAACGGGGGGCCTAGCACAGATACGCAGTATTTT

j_gene: TRBJ2-5
v_gene: TRBV7-9
d_gene: .
abundance: .
CDR3aa: CASSLAGGLEETQYF
CDR3nt: TGTGCCAGCAGCTTAGCTGGGGGGTTGGAAGAGACCCAGTACTTC